These T cell receptor beta chains were read from a single sample in a study of a mutant IDH1 vaccine in newly diagnosed glioma. The method was immunoSEQ multiplex PCR; TCRdb's version includes in-frame clones alone and lacks a portion of them. This table has about 51,000 clones, roughly 80% appearing once. Sequencing was performed on PBMCs, taken from a glioma patient treated with radiotherapy, temozolomide or both. The receptor set was obtained from a woman aged 40 to 55 with glioma. The conserved cysteine and the conserved F or W are not part of the CDR3 here. The order of the fields is V gene, clone size, CDR3 protein. Rows may omit the clone size; those that give it use once, few, many or a size class.

TRBV7-2,-,ASSIPSHQETQY
TRBV20-1,-,SATGGYGYT
TRBV6-5,-,ASSYTRGIYNEQF
TRBV9,few,ASSRTGLDQPQH
TRBV7-9,-,ASSQPYQPQH
TRBV10-2,-,ASNSAGALRAQY
TRBV19,-,ASSIQAGISYNEQF
TRBV10-3,-,AISERGVNNEQF
TRBV11-2,-,ASSSTRSQAF
TRBV5-6,-,ASSFGMGAGELF
TRBV6-5,-,ASSYSTQALVAF
TRBV7-9,-,ASSLSAGGGYGYT
TRBV10-1,-,ASSRDRAGTDTQY
TRBV5-1,-,ASSIRRVADAPDTQY
TRBV7-9,-,ASRSLATSTDTQY
TRBV30,-,AWSATVGNSPLH
TRBV2,-,ASRVTSGGRDTQY
TRBV2,-,ASRGGGYEQY
TRBV2,-,ASRTGSYGYT
TRBV15,-,ATSIDRGLTDTQY
TRBV5-1,-,ASSSEGQGNTIY
TRBV18,-,ASSHPGQVVYEQF
TRBV5-4,-,ASSLAGETQY
TRBV10-1,-,ASTPTVGGNTEAF
TRBV28,-,ATRHSSYNSPLH
TRBV7-2,-,ASSLGTRLETQY
TRBV2,-,ASREDRAPNTEAF
TRBV7-6,-,ASSSSGGANTGELF
TRBV7-2,-,ASRRTSGGTGELF
TRBV5-6,once,ASSSTGTGLSYGYT
TRBV6-6,once,ASSFGRDEQY
TRBV29-1,-,SVVGQGGEQY
TRBV13,-,ASSLAYRQDTEAF
TRBV27,-,ASSLARVYNSPLH
TRBV2,few,AGTPGVGQPQH
TRBV14,-,ASNQGGRNTGELF
TRBV6-1,-,ASSEWTGGNSPLH
TRBV30,few,AWSSGLGTVFGNTEAF
TRBV5-1,few,ASSLWPVEGQENSPLGNSPLH
TRBV5-8,-,ASSLGGAAKTEAF
TRBV7-6,-,ASSLRRGQPQH
TRBV6-5,few,ASSLGPGGQETQY
TRBV5-4,once,ASTGTALAGGRGTDTQY
TRBV21-1,-,ASTLEAF
TRBV5-1,-,ASSLGSGRETQY
TRBV5-1,-,ASSLGKFTDTQY
TRBV27,-,ASSPLGWGGENIQY
TRBV18,-,ASSPTLGDSPLH
TRBV4-1,-,ATGRTEQY
TRBV5-1,-,ASSPLQGPGNTIY
TRBV5-1,-,ASSPRQGGVYEQY
TRBV7-2,-,ASSLFPGPYEQY
TRBV6-6,-,ASSYSTGYETQY
TRBV5-6,-,ASSLGLGFQETQY
TRBV11-2,-,ASSLAGNTIY